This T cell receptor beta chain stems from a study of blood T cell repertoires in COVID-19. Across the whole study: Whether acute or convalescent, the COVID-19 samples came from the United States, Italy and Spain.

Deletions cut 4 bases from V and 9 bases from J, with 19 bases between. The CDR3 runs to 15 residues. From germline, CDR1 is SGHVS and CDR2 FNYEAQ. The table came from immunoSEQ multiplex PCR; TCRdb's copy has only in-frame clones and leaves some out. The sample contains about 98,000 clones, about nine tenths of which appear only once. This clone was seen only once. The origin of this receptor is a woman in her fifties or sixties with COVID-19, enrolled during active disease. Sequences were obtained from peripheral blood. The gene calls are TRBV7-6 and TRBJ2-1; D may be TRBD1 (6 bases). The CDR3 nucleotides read TGTGCCAGCAGCTCCCGAAGGACAGCGAGGGGTGAGCAGTTCTTC. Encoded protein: CASSSRRTARGEQFF.